The 26 T cell receptor beta chains reported below all come from one sample, sequenced in a study of OX40 agonist ivuxolimab in advanced cancers. Generated by immunoSEQ multiplex PCR, the TCRdb table keeps only in-frame clones and is missing some. Among tens of thousands of clones, about 80% were seen once, and the ten largest hold about 4.5%. This sample comprised CD4+ or CD8+ T cells sorted from blood, obtained in a trial of the OX40 agonist ivuxolimab. These receptors originate from an adult with an advanced solid tumor such as melanoma, head and neck, liver or kidney cancer.

The J gene is TRBJ2-2, the V gene TRBV5-6; D perhaps matches TRBD1 (6 bases). The germline V gene has CDR1 SGHDT and CDR2 YYEEEE. The CDR3 covers 15 residues. V was pared by 4 bases and J by 3 bases, with 13 bases between. The CDR3 is CASSTTGWDTGELFF. The CDR3, as DNA: TGTGCCAGCAGCACAACAGGGTGGGACACCGGGGAGCTGTTTTTT. The full variable domain, rest sourced from reference TRBV5-6 and TRBJ2-2, is DAGVTQSPTHLIKTRGQQVTLRCSPKSGHDTVSWYQQALGQGPQFIFQYYEEEERQRGNFPDRFSGHQFPNYSSELNVNALLLGDSALYLCASSTTGWDTGELFFGEGSRLTVL.

The chain combines TRBV2 with TRBJ2-3; 9 bases agree with TRBD2. Germline trimming cut 8 bases from V and 1 base from J; bases unmatched to any gene: 1. The CDR3 loop spans 13 amino acids. Germline-derived CDR1 and CDR2 are SNHLY and FYNNEI. CDR3 amino acids: CASGGGGTDTQYF. CDR3 in DNA: TGTGCCAGCGGCGGGGGGGGCACAGATACGCAGTATTTT.

A remark on this clone: The sample has other DNA sequences that encode this CDR3 too. The chain links TRBV19 to TRBJ2-3, with TRBD2 identical over 8 bases. The J segment lost 4 bases and the V segment lost 1 base, leaving 4 bases of the junction unmatched. CDR1 and CDR2 (germline): LNHDA, SQIVND (reference sequence). The CDR3 spans 15 residues. CDR3 DNA: TGTGCCAGTAGTATAGCCGGAGCGGGGGCAGATACGCAGTATTTT. Amino acid sequence: CASSIAGAGADTQYF. Using reference TRBV19 and TRBJ2-3 for the parts outside the CDR3, the full variable domain is DGGITQSPKYLFRKEGQNVTLSCEQNLNHDAMYWYRQDPGQGLRLIYYSQIVNDFQKGDIAEGYSVSREKKESFPLTVTSAQKNPTAFYLCASSIAGAGADTQYFGPGTRLTVL.

The rearrangement uses TRBV15 and TRBJ2-1, with TRBD1 as a possible D gene (5 bases). Germline V gene sequence: CDR1 LNHNV, CDR2 YYDKDF (reference sequence). This CDR3 has 16 residues. Trimming removed 5 bases from V and 5 bases from J, with 19 bases in between. The CDR3 DNA reads as TGTGCCACCAGCGGAGCAGACAGAAATCGGAACAATGAGCAGTTCTTC. This translates into CATSGADRNRNNEQFF.

V is TRBV5-1 and J is TRBJ1-3; 8 nucleotides align to TRBD1. Germline CDR1 SGHRS, CDR2 YFSETQ. V lost 4 bases, J lost 4 bases, and 7 bases stayed unmatched. There are 15 residues in the CDR3. This CDR3 reads CASSAGQGVGNTIYF. CDR3 in DNA: TGCGCCAGCAGCGCCGGACAGGGAGTCGGAAACACCATATATTTT.

V and J are TRBV5-1 and TRBJ2-7, with 8 bases matching TRBD1. V gave up 4 bases and J gave up 6 bases; unmatched junction bases: 12. CDR3 length equals 15 residues. Germline CDR1 SGHRS, CDR2 YFSETQ. The CDR3 coding sequence is TGCGCCAGCAGCCAGCAGACAGGGGCTCCAGGCGAGCAGTACTTC. Encoded protein: CASSQQTGAPGEQYF.

The chain recombines TRBV6-1 with TRBJ1-2; no definite D call. Germline loops: CDR1 MNHNS, CDR2 SASEGT. The V and J ends lost 6 bases and 1 base respectively, with 12 bases between them. The CDR3 totals 14 residues. CDR3 sequence (DNA): TGTGCCAGCAGCCGTCCTGGGGTTAACTATGGCTACACCTTC. Translated, it gives CASSRPGVNYGYTF.

This chain joins TRBV18 and TRBJ1-2; 9 nucleotides match TRBD1. CDR1 is KGHSH and CDR2 is LQKENI in the germline V gene. This CDR3 has 15 amino acids. With 3 bases clipped from V and 6 bases from J, the junction kept 8 bases outside the gene matches. CDR3 sequence reads: CASSPQDRGFDGYTF. CDR3 in DNA: TGTGCCAGCTCACCTCAGGACAGGGGCTTTGATGGCTACACCTTC.

This chain connects TRBV4-2 to TRBJ2-1; TRBD2 matches 9 bases. Germline CDR1 is LGHNA and CDR2 is YNFKEQ. The CDR3 runs to 17 residues. The V segment lost 3 bases and the J segment 4 bases; nucleotides outside the gene matches: 10. The CDR3 nucleotides read TGTGCCAGCAGCCAGGCGGGAGGGCTAGCGGTTTACAATGAGCAGTTCTTC. Its protein product is CASSQAGGLAVYNEQFF.

The chain joins TRBV7-6 to TRBJ2-7; TRBD1 agrees at 10 bases. Losses at the gene ends were 4 bases for V and 6 bases for J; bases not matched to a gene: 12. The CDR3 covers 16 residues. Per the germline V gene, CDR1 is SGHVS and CDR2 is FNYEAQ. The CDR3 sequence is CASSSPSTGGGGEQYF. Here the CDR3 DNA reads TGTGCCAGCAGCTCCCCATCGACAGGGGGCGGCGGCGAGCAGTACTTC.

The chain joins TRBV6-1 to TRBJ2-7; maybe TRBD2 (5 bases). There are 12 residues in the CDR3. The V end was cut by 10 bases, the J end by 3 bases, with 13 bases between. Germline V gene sequence: CDR1 MNHNS, CDR2 SASEGT. The chain's CDR3 is CATTRQIYEQYF. The CDR3 nucleotides are TGTGCCACCACTAGGCAAATCTACGAGCAGTACTTC.

The gene calls are TRBV6-5 and TRBJ1-1; D is uncertain. The CDR3 runs to 12 residues. Germline CDR1 reads MNHEY; CDR2 reads SVGAGI. Trimming stripped 5 bases from V and 10 bases from J, with 14 bases between. The CDR3 protein is CASSLVGLGAFF. In DNA form, the CDR3 reads TGTGCCAGCAGTCTGGTAGGTTTAGGAGCTTTCTTT.

The gene calls are TRBV4-3 and TRBJ1-1, with D uncertain. Trimming cost V 0 bases and J 3 bases, with 11 bases left between them. The germline CDR1 and CDR2 sequences are LGHNA and YSLEER. The CDR3 totals 15 residues. The CDR3 is CASSQDESEDTEAFF. The CDR3 region has the DNA TGCGCCAGCAGCCAAGATGAATCGGAGGACACTGAAGCTTTCTTT.

This chain uses TRBV7-2 with TRBJ2-3, with D perhaps matching TRBD1 (5 bases). The CDR3 extends over 16 amino acids. Germline values: CDR1 SGHTA, CDR2 FQGNSA. The V gene lost 1 base and the J gene lost 0 bases, with 11 bases spanning the gap. The CDR3 DNA sequence: TGTGCCAGCAGCTTAGAGGTCAGGGCGAGCACAGATACGCAGTATTTT. It encodes CASSLEVRASTDTQYF.

The rearrangement joins TRBV5-4 to TRBJ2-2; 7 bases match TRBD2. The V segment lost 4 bases and the J segment 5 bases; nucleotides outside the gene matches: 5. The CDR3 totals 14 residues. The V gene's germline CDR1 is SGHNT and CDR2 YYREEE (reference sequence). This CDR3 reads CASSGGGNTGELFF. CDR3 nucleotides: TGTGCCAGCAGCGGGGGAGGGAATACCGGGGAGCTGTTTTTT.

The V and J genes are TRBV4-1 and TRBJ1-4; a possible D gene is TRBD1 (6 bases). The CDR3 is made up of 17 amino acids. From germline, CDR1 is MGHRA and CDR2 YSYEKL. With 5 bases removed from V and 7 bases from J, the gap between germline ends came to 23 bases. CDR3 bases: TGCGCCAGCAGCATAGGGGGAGGGGGTGCTCTCCTTGAAAAACTGTTTTTT. The encoded protein is CASSIGGGGALLEKLFF.

This clone counts as medium-sized. This chain connects TRBV14 to TRBJ1-2, with D uncertain. Trimming took off 5 bases at V and 4 bases at J, with 8 bases between the two ends. The CDR3 sequence is 12 residues long. Germline loops: CDR1 SGHDN, CDR2 FVKESK. CDR3: CASSSQIYGYTF. The CDR3 nucleotides are TGTGCCAGCAGCTCCCAGATCTATGGCTACACCTTC.

This clone was seen only a few times. The V gene is TRBV5-1, the J gene TRBJ2-1, with D possibly matching TRBD1 (6 bases). Per germline, CDR1 SGHRS and CDR2 YFSETQ. CDR3 length equals 16 residues. V lost 0 bases, J lost 6 bases, and 16 bases lay in between. CDR3 amino acids: CASSLGVGAQANEQFF. The DNA of the CDR3 is TGCGCCAGCAGCTTGGGCGTGGGGGCCCAGGCCAATGAGCAGTTCTTC. The full variable domain, completed using reference TRBV5-1 and TRBJ2-1, is KAGVTQTPRYLIKTRGQQVTLSCSPISGHRSVSWYQQTPGQGLQFLFEYFSETQRNKGNFPGRFSGRQFSNSRSEMNVSTLELGDSALYLCASSLGVGAQANEQFFGPGTRLTVL.

The chain employs TRBV29-1 and TRBJ2-5; 8 bases are a match to TRBD2. The CDR3 is 15 residues long. Trimming cost V 1 base and J 7 bases; bases outside gene matches: 11. Germline V gives CDR1 SQVTM, CDR2 ANQGSEA. DNA for the CDR3: TGCAGCGTTGAAGTAGACCGGGGGGGCCGGGGGACCCAGTACTTC. As protein: CSVEVDRGGRGTQYF.

The V and J genes are TRBV9 and TRBJ1-5, with 7 bases identical to TRBD1. Germline V gene lookup returns CDR1 SGDLS and CDR2 YYNGEE. The CDR3 totals 16 residues. V dropped 4 bases and J dropped 2; count of bases not matched to a gene: 9. The CDR3 reads CASSFDYRGGNQPQHF. In DNA form, the CDR3 reads TGTGCCAGCAGCTTCGATTACAGGGGCGGCAATCAGCCCCAGCATTTT.

The J gene is TRBJ2-7, the V gene TRBV7-8, with D perhaps TRBD2 (6 bases). The CDR3 is 14 amino acids. V shed 0 bases and J shed 3 bases, with 9 bases lying between them. From germline, CDR1 is SGHVS and CDR2 FQNEAQ. CDR3 DNA: TGTGCCAGCAGCTTAGCGTCAGCGGGCTACGAGCAGTACTTC. Translated: CASSLASAGYEQYF. Filled out from reference TRBV7-8 and TRBJ2-7, the complete variable domain reads GAGVSQSPRYKVAKRGQDVALRCDPISGHVSLFWYQQALGQGPEFLTYFQNEAQLDKSGLPSDRFFAERPEGSVSTLKIQRTQQEDSAVYLCASSLASAGYEQYFGPGTRLTVT.

The table lists this clone with a few counts. The gene calls are TRBV10-3 and TRBJ2-5; TRBD1 agrees at 7 bases. Germline CDR1 is ENHRY and CDR2 is SYGVKD. The CDR3 is made up of 14 amino acids. V gave up 3 bases and J gave up 2 bases; unmatched junction bases: 3. CDR3: CAISDGTAQETQYF. DNA for the CDR3: TGTGCCATCAGTGACGGGACAGCTCAAGAGACCCAGTACTTC.

This clone came up a few times. This chain links TRBV4-3 with TRBJ1-1, with a possible D match to TRBD1 (5 bases). CDR1 is LGHNA and CDR2 is YSLEER in the germline V gene. Trimming left V 4 bases short and J 4 bases short, with 19 bases between. This CDR3 contains 16 residues. In DNA, the CDR3 is TGCGCCAGCAGCCCCGGGGGGGGGATTGAGGGCACTGAAGCTTTCTTT. It specifies CASSPGGGIEGTEAFF.

The chain is built from TRBV18 and TRBJ1-2; D is possibly TRBD1 (6 bases). The CDR3 is 15 residues long. Germline CDR1 and CDR2: KGHSH and LQKENI. V was pared by 1 base and J by 4 bases, with 13 bases between. The CDR3 coding sequence is TGTGCCAGCTCACCACAAAGACAGGATCTCTATGGCTACACCTTC. It is translated as CASSPQRQDLYGYTF.

V and J are TRBV29-1 and TRBJ2-5, with D possibly being TRBD1 or TRBD2 (5 bases each). CDR3 length equals 13 residues. Germline CDR1 SQVTM, CDR2 ANQGSEA. V was cut by 5 bases and J by 5 bases, with 15 bases left in between. The chain's CDR3 is CSVTTGTVETQYF. The CDR3 region has the DNA TGCAGCGTTACCACCGGGACGGTCGAGACCCAGTACTTC.

The chain is built from TRBV2 and TRBJ2-1, with TRBD2 identical over 9 bases. CDR1 and CDR2 from the germline V gene are SNHLY and FYNNEI. V shed 2 bases and J 3 bases; nucleotides not matched to a gene: 11. The CDR3 extends over 18 amino acids. CDR3 nucleotides: TGTGCCAGCAGTGAATTGAAATCGGGGACTAGCAACTACAATGAGCAGTTCTTC. This translates into CASSELKSGTSNYNEQFF.